The clone carrying this T cell receptor beta chain was counted between two and nine times. Its antigen remains unidentified. TCRdb reprocessed the 5' RACE reads via MiXCR and lists one record per CDR3 protein. The sample gives 200,000 to 250,000 distinct CDR3 sequences, 10% to 13% of which show up once; around 2.9% is in the top ten. These data belong to a study of T-cell memory formation after mild COVID-19. General study points: Among clones peaking at day 37 in the second wave, SARS-CoV-2 specificity remained unconfirmed. Mainly CM and EM harbored the contracting CD4+ clones; mainly EMRA harbored the CD8+ ones.

The CDR3 is made up of 14 amino acids. The V end lost 5 bases, the J end lost 4 bases, and 11 bases lay between the germline ends. The germline CDR1 and CDR2 sequences are SGHTA and FQGNSA. Input material: PBMCs or a T cell subset sorted from them (not recorded which). The origin of this receptor is a man between 18 and 29 years old who had mild COVID-19 (a few samples of this study predate the infection). Cell type and time point are not known. The chain has TRBV7-2 and TRBJ2-2; D gene unclear. CDR3 sequence: CASSIDPVTGELFF. The CDR3 DNA is TGTGCCAGCAGCATAGACCCCGTCACCGGGGAGCTGTTTTTT.